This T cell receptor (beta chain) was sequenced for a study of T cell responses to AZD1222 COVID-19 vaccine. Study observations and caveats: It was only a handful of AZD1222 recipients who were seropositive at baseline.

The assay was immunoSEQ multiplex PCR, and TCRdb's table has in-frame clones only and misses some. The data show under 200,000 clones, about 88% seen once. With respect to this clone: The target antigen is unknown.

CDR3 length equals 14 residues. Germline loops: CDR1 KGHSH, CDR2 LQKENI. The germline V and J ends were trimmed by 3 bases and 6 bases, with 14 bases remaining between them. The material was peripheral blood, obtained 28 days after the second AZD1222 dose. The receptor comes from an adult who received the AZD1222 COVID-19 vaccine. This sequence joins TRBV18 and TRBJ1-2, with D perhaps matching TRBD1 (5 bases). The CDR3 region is CASSPLTTVHGYTF. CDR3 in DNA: TGTGCCAGCTCACCTCTTACGACAGTCCATGGCTACACCTTC. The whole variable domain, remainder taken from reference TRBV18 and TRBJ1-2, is NAGVMQNPRHLVRRRGQEARLRCSPMKGHSHVYWYRQLPEEGLKFMVYLQKENIIDESGMPKERFSAEFPKEGPSILRIQQVVRGDSAAYFCASSPLTTVHGYTFGSGTRLTVV.